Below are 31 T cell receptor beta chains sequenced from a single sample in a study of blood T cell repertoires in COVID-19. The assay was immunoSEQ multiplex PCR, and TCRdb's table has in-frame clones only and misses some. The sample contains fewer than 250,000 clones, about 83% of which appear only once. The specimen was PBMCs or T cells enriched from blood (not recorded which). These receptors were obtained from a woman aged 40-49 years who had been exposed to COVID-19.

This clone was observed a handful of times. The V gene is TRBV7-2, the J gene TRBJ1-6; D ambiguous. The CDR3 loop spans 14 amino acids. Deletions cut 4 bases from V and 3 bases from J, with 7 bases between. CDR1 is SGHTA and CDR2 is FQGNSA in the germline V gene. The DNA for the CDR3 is TGTGCCAGCAGCTCCCGGGACTATAATTCACCCCTCCACTTT. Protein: CASSSRDYNSPLHF.

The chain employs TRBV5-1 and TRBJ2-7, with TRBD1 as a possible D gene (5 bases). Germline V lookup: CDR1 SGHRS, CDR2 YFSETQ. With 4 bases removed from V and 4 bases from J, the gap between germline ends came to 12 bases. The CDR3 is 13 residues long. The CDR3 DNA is TGCGCCAGCAGCCCTCCGGACACGTACGAGCAGTACTTC. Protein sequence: CASSPPDTYEQYF. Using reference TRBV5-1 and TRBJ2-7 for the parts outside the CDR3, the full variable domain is KAGVTQTPRYLIKTRGQQVTLSCSPISGHRSVSWYQQTPGQGLQFLFEYFSETQRNKGNFPGRFSGRQFSNSRSEMNVSTLELGDSALYLCASSPPDTYEQYFGPGTRLTVT.

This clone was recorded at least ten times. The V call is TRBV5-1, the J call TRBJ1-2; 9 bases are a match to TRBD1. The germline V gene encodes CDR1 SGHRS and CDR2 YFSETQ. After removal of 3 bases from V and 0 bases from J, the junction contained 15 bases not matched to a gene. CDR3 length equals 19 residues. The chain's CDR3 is CASSWGGQGRYLANYGYTF. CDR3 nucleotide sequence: TGCGCCAGCAGCTGGGGTGGACAGGGGCGGTATCTAGCTAACTATGGCTACACCTTC. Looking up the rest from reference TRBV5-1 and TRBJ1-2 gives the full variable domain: KAGVTQTPRYLIKTRGQQVTLSCSPISGHRSVSWYQQTPGQGLQFLFEYFSETQRNKGNFPGRFSGRQFSNSRSEMNVSTLELGDSALYLCASSWGGQGRYLANYGYTFGSGTRLTVV.

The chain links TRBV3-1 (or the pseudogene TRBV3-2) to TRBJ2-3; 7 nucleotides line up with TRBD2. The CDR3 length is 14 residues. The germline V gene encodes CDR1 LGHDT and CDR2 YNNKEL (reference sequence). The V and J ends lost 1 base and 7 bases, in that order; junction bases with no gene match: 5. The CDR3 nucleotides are TGTGCCAGCAGCCAAGGTGGGGGGGGGAATACGCAGTATTTT. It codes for CASSQGGGGNTQYF.

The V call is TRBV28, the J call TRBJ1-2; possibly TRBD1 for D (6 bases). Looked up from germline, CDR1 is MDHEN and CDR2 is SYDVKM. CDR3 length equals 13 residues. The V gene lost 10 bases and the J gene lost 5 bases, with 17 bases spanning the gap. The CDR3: CATGGFGVYGYTF. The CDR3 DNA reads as TGTGCCACGGGGGGCTTTGGGGTTTATGGCTACACCTTC.

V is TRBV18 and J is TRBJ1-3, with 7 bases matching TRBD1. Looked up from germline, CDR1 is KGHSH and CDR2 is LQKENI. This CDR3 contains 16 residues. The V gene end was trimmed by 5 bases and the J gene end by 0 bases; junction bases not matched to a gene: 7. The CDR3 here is CASSEGQPSSGNTIYF. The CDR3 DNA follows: TGTGCCAGCTCAGAGGGACAGCCTAGCTCTGGAAACACCATATATTTT.

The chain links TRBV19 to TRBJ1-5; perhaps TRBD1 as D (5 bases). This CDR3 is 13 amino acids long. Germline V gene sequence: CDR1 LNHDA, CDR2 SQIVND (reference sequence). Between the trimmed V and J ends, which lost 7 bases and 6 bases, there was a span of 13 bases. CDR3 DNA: TGTGCCAGTACCACTGCCGGGGGTCAGCCCCAGCATTTT. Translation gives CASTTAGGQPQHF.

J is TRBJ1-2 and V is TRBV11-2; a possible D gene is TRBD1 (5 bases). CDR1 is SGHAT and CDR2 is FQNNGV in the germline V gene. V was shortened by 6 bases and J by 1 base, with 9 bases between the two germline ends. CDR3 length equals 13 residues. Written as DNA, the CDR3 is TGTGCCAGCAGTCGGGACTTTAACTATGGCTACACCTTC. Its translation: CASSRDFNYGYTF.

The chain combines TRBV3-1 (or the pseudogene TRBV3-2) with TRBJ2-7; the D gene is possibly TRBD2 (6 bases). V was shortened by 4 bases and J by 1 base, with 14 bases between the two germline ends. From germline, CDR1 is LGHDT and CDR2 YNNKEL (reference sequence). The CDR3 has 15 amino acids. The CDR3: CASSPPRGSSYEQYF. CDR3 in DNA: TGTGCCAGCAGCCCCCCCCGGGGGTCTTCCTACGAGCAGTACTTC.

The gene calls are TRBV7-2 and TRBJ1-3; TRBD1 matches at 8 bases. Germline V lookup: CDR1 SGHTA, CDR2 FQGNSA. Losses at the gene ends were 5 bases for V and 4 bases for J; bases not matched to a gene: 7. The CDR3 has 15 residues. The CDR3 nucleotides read TGTGCCAGCAGCACCGACAGGGGCACAGGAAACACCATATATTTT. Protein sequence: CASSTDRGTGNTIYF.

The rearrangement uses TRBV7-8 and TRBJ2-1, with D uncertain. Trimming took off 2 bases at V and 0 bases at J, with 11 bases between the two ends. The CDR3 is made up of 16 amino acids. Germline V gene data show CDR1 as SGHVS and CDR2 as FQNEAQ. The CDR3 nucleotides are TGTGCCAGCAGCTTAATTATGTCCTACTCCTACAATGAGCAGTTCTTC. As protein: CASSLIMSYSYNEQFF.

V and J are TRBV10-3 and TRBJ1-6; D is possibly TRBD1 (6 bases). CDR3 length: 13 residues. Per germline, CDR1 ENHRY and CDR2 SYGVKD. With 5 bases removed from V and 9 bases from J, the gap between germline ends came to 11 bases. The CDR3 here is CAISLGGGSPLHF. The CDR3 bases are TGTGCCATCAGTCTAGGGGGTGGTTCACCCCTCCACTTT.

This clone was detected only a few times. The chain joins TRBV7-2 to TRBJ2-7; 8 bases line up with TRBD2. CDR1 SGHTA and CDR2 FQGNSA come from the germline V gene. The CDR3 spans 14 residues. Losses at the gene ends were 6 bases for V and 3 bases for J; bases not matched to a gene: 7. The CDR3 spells CASSWKSGGYEQYF. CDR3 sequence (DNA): TGTGCCAGCAGTTGGAAAAGCGGGGGCTACGAGCAGTACTTC.

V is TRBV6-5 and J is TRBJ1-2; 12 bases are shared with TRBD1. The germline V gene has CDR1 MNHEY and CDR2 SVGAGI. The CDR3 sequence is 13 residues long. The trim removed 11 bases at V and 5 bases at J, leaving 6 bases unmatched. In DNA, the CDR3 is TGTGCCGCGGGGGACAGGGGGCCTTATGGCTACACCTTC. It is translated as CAAGDRGPYGYTF.

The CDR3 loop is CAMPGLAVSAYEQYF. CDR3 nucleotides: TGTGCCATGCCGGGACTAGCGGTTTCTGCCTACGAGCAGTACTTC. This chain links TRBV21-1 with TRBJ2-7; TRBD2, as called in the table, went unchecked against the DNA. TRBV21-1 is a recognized pseudogene. The CDR3 totals 15 residues.

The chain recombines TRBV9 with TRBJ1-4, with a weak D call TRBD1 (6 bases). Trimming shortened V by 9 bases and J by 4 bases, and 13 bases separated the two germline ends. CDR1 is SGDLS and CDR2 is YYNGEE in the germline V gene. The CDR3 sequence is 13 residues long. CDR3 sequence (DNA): TGTGCCAAAAGGGGAGGGGGTAATGAAAAACTGTTTTTT. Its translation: CAKRGGGNEKLFF.

The DNA for the CDR3 is TGCGCCAGCAGCTCCGGGACAGGGGGCGAAGAGACCCAGTACTTC. This encodes CASSSGTGGEETQYF. V usage is TRBV5-1 and J usage is TRBJ2-5, with 12 bases identical to TRBD1. The V gene end was trimmed by 3 bases and the J gene end by 3 bases; junction bases not matched to a gene: 3. The length of the CDR3 is 15 residues. CDR1 is SGHRS and CDR2 is YFSETQ in the germline V gene.

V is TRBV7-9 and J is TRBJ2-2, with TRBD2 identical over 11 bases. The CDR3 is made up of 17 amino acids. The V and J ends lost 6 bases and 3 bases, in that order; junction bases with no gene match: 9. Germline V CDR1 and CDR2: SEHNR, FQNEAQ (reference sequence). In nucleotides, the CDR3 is TGTGCCAGCAGTCCTCTAGCGGGGGGCTTCTACACCGGGGAGCTGTTTTTT. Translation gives CASSPLAGGFYTGELFF.

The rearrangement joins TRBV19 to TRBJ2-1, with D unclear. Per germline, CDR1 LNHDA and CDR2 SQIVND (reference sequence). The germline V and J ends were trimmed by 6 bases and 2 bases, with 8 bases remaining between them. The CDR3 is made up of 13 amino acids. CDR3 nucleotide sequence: TGTGCCAGTAGCCTCTCTCCCTACAATGAGCAGTTCTTC. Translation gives CASSLSPYNEQFF.

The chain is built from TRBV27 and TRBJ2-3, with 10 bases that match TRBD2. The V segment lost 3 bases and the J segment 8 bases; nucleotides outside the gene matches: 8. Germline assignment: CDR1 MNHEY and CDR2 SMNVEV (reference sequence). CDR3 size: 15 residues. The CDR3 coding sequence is TGTGCCAGCAGTTTTAAAGCGGGGGGGCCGGGTACGCAGTATTTT. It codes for CASSFKAGGPGTQYF.

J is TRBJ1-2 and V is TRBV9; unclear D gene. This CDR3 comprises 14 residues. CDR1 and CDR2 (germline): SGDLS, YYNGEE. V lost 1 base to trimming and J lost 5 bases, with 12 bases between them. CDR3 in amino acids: CASSVQTELYGYTF. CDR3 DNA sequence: TGTGCCAGCAGCGTACAAACAGAGCTTTATGGCTACACCTTC.

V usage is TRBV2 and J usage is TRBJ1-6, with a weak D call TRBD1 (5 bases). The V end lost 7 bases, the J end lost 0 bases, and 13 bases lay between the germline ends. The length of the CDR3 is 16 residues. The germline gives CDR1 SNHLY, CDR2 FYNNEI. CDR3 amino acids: CASKLEGSSYNSPLHF. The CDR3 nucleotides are TGTGCCAGCAAACTGGAGGGGAGCTCCTATAATTCACCCCTCCACTTT.

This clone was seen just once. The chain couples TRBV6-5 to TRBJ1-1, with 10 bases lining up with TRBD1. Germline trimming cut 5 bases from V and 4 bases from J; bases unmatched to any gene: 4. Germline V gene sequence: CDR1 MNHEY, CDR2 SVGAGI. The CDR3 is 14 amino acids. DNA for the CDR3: TGTGCCAGCAGTAGACAGGGGGCGGTCACTGAAGCTTTCTTT. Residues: CASSRQGAVTEAFF.

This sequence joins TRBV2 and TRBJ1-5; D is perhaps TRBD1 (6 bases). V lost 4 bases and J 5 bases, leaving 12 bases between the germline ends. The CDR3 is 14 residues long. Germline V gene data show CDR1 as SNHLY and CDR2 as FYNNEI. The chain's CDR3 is CASSAGQSYQPQHF. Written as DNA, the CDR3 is TGTGCCAGCAGTGCCGGACAGTCCTATCAGCCCCAGCATTTT.

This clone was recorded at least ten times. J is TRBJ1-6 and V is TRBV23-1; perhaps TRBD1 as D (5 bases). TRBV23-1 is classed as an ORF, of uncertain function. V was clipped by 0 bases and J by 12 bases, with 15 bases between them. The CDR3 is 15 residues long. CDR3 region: CASSQSLGAERPLHF. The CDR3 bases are TGCGCCAGCAGTCAATCACTTGGGGCAGAAAGACCCCTCCACTTT.

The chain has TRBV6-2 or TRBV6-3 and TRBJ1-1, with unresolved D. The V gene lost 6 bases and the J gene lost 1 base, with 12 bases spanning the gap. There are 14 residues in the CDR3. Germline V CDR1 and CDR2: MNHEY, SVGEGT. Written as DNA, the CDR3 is TGTGCCAGCAGCCCCCGGGTGCAGAACACTGAAGCTTTCTTT. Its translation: CASSPRVQNTEAFF.

The CDR3: CASSLSGQGYSGANVLTF. For the CDR3, the DNA is TGTGCCAGCAGCCTTAGTGGACAGGGTTACTCTGGGGCCAACGTCCTGACTTTC. This chain links TRBV11-2 with TRBJ2-6, with 8 bases matching TRBD1. The CDR3 loop spans 18 amino acids. Germline lookup yields CDR1 SGHAT and CDR2 FQNNGV. The V and J ends lost 5 bases and 0 bases, in that order; junction bases with no gene match: 9.

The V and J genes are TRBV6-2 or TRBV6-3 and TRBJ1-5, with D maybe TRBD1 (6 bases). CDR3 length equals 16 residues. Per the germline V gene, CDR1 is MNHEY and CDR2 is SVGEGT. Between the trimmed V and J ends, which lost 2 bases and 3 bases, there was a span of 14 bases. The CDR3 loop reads CASSYGRGGVNQPQHF. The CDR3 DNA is TGTGCCAGCAGTTACGGTCGAGGGGGGGTCAATCAGCCCCAGCATTTT.

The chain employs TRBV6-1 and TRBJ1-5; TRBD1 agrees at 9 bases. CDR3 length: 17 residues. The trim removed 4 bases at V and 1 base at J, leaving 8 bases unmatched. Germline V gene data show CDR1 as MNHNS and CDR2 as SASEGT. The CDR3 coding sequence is TGTGCCAGCAGTGCACAGGGGGCCGGTCGAAGCAATCAGCCCCAGCATTTT. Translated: CASSAQGAGRSNQPQHF.

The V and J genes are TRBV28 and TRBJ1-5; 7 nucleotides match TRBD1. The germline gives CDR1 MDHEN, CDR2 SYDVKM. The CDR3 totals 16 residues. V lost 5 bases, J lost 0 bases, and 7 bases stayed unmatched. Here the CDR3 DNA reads TGTGCCAGCAGTCCTGAGGGGGCTGGTAGCAATCAGCCCCAGCATTTT. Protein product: CASSPEGAGSNQPQHF.

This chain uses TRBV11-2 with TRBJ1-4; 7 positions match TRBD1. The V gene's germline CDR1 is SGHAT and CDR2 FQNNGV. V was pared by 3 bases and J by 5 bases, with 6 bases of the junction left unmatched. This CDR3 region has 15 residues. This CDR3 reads CASSLYQGENEKLFF. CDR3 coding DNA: TGTGCCAGCAGCTTGTACCAGGGGGAGAATGAAAAACTGTTTTTT.